There are many counts of the clone carrying this TCR beta chain. Its cognate antigen is unknown. The data originate from a study of T cell repertoires in cytomegalovirus infection. Overall study: Through public TCR beta signatures, both CMV infection and matching HLA type were indicated. General observations from the study: The ex vivo response was dominated by HLA-C-restricted CMV-specific TCR beta clonotypes. Individuals carrying CMV plus the relevant HLA were identified by cumulative frequency of public TCR beta families.

Per the germline V gene, CDR1 is SGHVS and CDR2 is FQNEAQ. The CDR3 is made up of 16 amino acids. The V gene lost 2 bases and the J gene lost 3 bases, with 14 bases spanning the gap. TCRdb independently ran MiXCR on the reads; one entry per CDR3 protein. Among about 480,000 distinct CDR3 sequences, about 33% were seen once, and the ten largest hold roughly 15%. The genes are TRBV7-8 and TRBJ1-5, with TRBD1 as a possible D gene (5 bases). The material was cultured PBMCs, obtained from culture after CMV antigen stimulation. The TCR was taken from a human donor in good health (CMV status not recorded). Some clones in this sample may be carry-over from other donors' samples. The CDR3 spells CASSLQSQGYNQPQHF. The CDR3 region has the DNA TGTGCCAGCAGCTTACAATCCCAGGGTTACAATCAGCCCCAGCATTTT.